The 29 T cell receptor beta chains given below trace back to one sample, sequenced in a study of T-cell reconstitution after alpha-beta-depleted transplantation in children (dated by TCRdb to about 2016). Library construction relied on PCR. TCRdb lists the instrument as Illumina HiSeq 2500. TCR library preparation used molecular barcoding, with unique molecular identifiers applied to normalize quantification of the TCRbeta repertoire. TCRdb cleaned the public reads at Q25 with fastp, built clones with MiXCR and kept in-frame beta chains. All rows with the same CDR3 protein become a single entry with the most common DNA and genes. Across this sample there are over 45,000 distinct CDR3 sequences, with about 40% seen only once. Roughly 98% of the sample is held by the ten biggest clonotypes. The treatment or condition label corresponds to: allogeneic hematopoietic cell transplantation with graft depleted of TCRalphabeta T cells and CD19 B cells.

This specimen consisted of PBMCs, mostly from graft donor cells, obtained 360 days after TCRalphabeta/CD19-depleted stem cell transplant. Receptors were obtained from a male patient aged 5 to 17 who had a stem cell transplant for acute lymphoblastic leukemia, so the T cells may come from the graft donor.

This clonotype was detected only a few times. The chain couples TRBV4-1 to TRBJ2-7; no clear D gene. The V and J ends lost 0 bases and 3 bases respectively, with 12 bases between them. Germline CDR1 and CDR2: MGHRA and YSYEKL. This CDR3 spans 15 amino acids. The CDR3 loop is CASSQEWSPNYEQYF. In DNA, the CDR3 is TGCGCCAGCAGCCAAGAATGGTCCCCCAACTACGAGCAGTACTTC.

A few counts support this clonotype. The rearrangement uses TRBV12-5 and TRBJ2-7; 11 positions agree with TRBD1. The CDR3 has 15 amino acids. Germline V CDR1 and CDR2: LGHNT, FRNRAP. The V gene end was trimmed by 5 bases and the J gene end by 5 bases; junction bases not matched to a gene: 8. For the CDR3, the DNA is TGTGCTAGTGGTCGTCGGGACAGGGGGTGGGACGAGCAGTACTTC. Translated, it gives CASGRRDRGWDEQYF.

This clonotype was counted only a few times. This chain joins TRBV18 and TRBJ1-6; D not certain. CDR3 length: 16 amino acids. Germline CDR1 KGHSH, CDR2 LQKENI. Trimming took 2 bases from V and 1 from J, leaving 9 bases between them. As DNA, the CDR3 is TGTGCCAGCTCACCAGGCGGAGGGTCCTATAATTCACCCCTCCACTTT. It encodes CASSPGGGSYNSPLHF.

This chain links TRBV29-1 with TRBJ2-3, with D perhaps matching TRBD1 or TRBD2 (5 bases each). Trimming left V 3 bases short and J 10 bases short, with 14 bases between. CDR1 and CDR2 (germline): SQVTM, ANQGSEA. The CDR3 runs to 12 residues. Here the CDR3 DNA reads TGCAGCGTTGAGGGGCAGACCGGGGCGCAGTATTTT. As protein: CSVEGQTGAQYF.

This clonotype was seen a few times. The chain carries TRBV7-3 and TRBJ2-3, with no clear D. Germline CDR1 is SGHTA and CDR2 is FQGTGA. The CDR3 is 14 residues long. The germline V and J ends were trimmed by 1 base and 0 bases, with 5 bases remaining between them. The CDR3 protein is CASSLMPSTDTQYF. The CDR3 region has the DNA TGTGCCAGCAGCTTAATGCCTAGCACAGATACGCAGTATTTT. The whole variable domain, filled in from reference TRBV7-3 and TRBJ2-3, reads GAGVSQTPSNKVTEKGKYVELRCDPISGHTALYWYRQSLGQGPEFLIYFQGTGAADDSGLPNDRFFAVRPEGSVSTLKIQRTERGDSAVYLCASSLMPSTDTQYFGPGTRLTVL.

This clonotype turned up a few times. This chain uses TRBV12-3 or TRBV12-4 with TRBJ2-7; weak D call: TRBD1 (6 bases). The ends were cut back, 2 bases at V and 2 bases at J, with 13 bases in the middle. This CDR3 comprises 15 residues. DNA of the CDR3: TGTGCCAGCAGTTTATCGTGGGGGCCTGCCTACGAGCAGTACTTC. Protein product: CASSLSWGPAYEQYF.

As DNA, the CDR3 is TGTGCCAGCAGTGAAGGGGTTACCAATGAGCAGTTCTTC. This gives the protein CASSEGVTNEQFF. The chain combines TRBV2 with TRBJ2-1, with D hard to call. Germline V gives CDR1 SNHLY, CDR2 FYNNEI. Trimming left V 1 base short and J 6 bases short, with 7 bases between. This CDR3 is 13 amino acids long. Supplemented by reference TRBV2 and TRBJ2-1, the full variable domain reads EPEVTQTPSHQVTQMGQEVILRCVPISNHLYFYWYRQILGQKVEFLVSFYNNEISEKSEIFDDQFSVERPDGSNFTLKIRSTKLEDSAMYFCASSEGVTNEQFFGPGTRLTVL.

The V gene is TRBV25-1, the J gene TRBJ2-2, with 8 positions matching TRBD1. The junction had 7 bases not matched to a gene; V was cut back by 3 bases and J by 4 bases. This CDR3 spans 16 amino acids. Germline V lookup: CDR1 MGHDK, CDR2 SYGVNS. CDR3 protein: CASSDMGQGATGELFF. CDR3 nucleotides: TGTGCCAGCAGTGACATGGGGCAGGGGGCCACCGGGGAGCTGTTTTTT.

The CDR3: CASTPRGSLYEQYF. Written as DNA, the CDR3 is TGTGCCAGCACCCCCCGGGGCAGCTTATACGAGCAGTACTTC. The chain uses TRBV12-3 or TRBV12-4 and TRBJ2-7; D could derive from TRBD1 or TRBD2 (5 bases each). The CDR3 consists of 14 residues. The V and J ends lost 7 bases and 4 bases respectively, with 17 bases between them.

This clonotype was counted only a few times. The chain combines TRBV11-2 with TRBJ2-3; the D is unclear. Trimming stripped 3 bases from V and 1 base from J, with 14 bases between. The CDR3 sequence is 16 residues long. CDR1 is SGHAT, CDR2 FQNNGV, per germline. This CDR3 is CASSFVSPIRTDTQYF. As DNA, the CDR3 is TGTGCCAGCAGCTTCGTATCTCCGATTCGCACAGATACGCAGTATTTT.

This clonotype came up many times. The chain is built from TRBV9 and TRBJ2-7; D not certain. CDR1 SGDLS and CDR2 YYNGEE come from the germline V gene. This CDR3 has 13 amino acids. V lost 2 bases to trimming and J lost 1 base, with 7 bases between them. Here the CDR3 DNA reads TGTGCCAGCAGCGTTGGCGGTTCCTACGAGCAGTACTTC. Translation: CASSVGGSYEQYF.

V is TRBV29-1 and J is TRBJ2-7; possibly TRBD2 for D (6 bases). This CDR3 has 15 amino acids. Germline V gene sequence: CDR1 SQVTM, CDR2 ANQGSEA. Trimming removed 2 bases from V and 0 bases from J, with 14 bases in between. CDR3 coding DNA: TGCAGCGTTGAAATAGGACTAAAGAGCTCCTACGAGCAGTACTTC. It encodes CSVEIGLKSSYEQYF.

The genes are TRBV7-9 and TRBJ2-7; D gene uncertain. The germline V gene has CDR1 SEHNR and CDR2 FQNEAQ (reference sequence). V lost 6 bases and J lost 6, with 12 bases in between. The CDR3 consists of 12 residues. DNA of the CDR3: TGTGCCAGCAGGCATCGATCGGGCGAGCAGTACTTC. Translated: CASRHRSGEQYF.

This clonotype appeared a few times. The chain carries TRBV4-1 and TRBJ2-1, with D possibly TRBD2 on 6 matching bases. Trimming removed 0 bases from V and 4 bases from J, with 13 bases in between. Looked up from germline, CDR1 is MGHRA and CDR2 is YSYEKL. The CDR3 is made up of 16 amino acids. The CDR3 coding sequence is TGCGCCAGCAGCCAAGATCCCAGCGGAGGGTACAATGAGCAGTTCTTC. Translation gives CASSQDPSGGYNEQFF.

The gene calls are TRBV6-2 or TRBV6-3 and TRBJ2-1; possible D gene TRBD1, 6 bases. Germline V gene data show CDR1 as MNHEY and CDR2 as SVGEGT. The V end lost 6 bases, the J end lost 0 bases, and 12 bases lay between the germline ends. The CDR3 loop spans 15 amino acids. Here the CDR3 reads CASSVGQSSYNEQFF. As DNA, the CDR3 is TGTGCCAGCAGCGTTGGACAGAGCTCCTACAATGAGCAGTTCTTC.

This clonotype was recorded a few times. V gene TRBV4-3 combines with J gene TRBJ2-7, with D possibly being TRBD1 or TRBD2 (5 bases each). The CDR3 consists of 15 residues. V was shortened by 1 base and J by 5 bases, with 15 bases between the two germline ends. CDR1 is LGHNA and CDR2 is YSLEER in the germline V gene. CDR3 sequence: CASSQGVSGRNEQYF. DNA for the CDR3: TGCGCCAGCAGCCAAGGGGTTTCGGGGCGCAACGAGCAGTACTTC.

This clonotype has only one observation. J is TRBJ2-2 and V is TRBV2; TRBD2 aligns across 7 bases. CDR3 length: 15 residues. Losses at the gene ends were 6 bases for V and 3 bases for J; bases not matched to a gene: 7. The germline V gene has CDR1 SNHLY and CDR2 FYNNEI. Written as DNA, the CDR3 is TGTGCCAGCAGGCCGGCAGGGAGGGACACCGGGGAGCTGTTTTTT. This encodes CASRPAGRDTGELFF.

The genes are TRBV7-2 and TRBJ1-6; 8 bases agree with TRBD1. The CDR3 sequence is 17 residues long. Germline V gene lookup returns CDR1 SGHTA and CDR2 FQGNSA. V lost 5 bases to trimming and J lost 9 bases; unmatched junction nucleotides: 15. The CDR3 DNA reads TGTGCCAGCAGCCCCAACCGACAGGGGACAATGGGTTCACCCCTCCACTTT. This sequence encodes CASSPNRQGTMGSPLHF.

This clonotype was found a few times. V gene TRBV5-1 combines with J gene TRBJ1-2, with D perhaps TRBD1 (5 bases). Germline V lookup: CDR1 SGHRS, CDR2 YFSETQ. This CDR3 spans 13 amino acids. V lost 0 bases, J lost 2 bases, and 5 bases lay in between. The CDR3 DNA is TGCGCCAGCAGCTTGGCAGGGAACTATGGCTACACCTTC. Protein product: CASSLAGNYGYTF.

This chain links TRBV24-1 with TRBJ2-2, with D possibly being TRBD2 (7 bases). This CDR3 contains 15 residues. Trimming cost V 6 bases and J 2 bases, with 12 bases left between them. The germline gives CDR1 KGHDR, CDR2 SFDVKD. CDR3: CATSPSGGNTGELFF. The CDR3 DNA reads TGTGCCACCAGTCCGTCGGGGGGCAACACCGGGGAGCTGTTTTTT.

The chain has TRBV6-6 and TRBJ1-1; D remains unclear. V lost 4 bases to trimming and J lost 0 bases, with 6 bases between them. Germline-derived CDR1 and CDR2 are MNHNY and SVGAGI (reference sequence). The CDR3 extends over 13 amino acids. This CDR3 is CASSFLMNTEAFF. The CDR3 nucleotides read TGTGCCAGCAGTTTCTTAATGAACACTGAAGCTTTCTTT.

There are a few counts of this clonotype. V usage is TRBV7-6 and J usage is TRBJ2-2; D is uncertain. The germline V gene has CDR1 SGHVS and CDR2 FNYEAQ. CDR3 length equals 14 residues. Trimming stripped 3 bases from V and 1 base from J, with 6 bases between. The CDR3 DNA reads TGTGCCAGCAGCTTGGGGTGGAACACCGGGGAGCTGTTTTTT. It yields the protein CASSLGWNTGELFF.

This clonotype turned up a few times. The DNA of the CDR3 is TGTGCCAGCACCCAATGGGGGGAAACTAATGAAAAACTGTTTTTT. As protein: CASTQWGETNEKLFF. The chain is built from TRBV12-3 or TRBV12-4 and TRBJ1-4; possible D gene TRBD1, 5 bases. The CDR3 loop spans 15 amino acids. Trimming pared 7 bases from V and 1 base from J, leaving 13 bases between.

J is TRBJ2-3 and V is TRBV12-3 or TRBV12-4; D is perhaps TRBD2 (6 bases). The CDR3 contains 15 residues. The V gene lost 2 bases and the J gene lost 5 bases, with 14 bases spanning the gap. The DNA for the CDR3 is TGTGCCAGCAGTTTAATGGACTATATTAGAGATACGCAGTATTTT. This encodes CASSLMDYIRDTQYF.

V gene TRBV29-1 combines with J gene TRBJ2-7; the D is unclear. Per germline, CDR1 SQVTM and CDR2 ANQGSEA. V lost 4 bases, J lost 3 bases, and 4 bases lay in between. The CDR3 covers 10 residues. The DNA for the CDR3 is TGCAGCGTTGTCGACTACGAGCAGTACTTC. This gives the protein CSVVDYEQYF.

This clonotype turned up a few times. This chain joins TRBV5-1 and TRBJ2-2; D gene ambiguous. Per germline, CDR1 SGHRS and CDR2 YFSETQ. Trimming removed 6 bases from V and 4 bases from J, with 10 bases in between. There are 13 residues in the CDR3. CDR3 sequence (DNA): TGCGCCAGCACCCCTCCAGGCACCGGGGAGCTGTTTTTT. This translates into CASTPPGTGELFF.

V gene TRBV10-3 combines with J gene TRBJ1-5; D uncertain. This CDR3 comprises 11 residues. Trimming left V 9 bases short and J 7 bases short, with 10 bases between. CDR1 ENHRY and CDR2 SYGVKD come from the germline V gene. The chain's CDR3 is CAIGRGQPQHF. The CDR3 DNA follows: TGTGCCATTGGGCGGGGACAGCCCCAGCATTTT.

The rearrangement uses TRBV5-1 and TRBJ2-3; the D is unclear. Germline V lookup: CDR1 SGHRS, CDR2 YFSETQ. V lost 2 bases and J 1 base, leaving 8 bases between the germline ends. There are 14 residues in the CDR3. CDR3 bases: TGCGCCAGCAGCTTCTGGCGGCGCACAGATACGCAGTATTTT. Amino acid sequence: CASSFWRRTDTQYF.

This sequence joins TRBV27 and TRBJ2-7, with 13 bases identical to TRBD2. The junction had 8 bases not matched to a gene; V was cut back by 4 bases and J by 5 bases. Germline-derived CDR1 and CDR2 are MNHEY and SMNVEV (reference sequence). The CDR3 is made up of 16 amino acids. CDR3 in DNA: TGTGCCAGCAGTTCCGGACTAGCGGGGGCACAGGACGAGCAGTACTTC. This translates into CASSSGLAGAQDEQYF.